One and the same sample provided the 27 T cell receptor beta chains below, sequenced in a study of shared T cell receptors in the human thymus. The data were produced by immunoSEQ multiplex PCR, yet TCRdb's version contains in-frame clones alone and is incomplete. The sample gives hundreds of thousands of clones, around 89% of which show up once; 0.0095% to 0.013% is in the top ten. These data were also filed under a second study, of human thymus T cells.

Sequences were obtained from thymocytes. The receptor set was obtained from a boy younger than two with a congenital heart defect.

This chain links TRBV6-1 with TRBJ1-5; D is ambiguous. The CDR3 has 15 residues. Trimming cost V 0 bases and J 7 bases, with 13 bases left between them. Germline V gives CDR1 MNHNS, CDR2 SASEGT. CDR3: CASSEAPGVFQPQHF. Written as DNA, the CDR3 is TGTGCCAGCAGTGAAGCGCCCGGGGTATTCCAGCCCCAGCATTTT.

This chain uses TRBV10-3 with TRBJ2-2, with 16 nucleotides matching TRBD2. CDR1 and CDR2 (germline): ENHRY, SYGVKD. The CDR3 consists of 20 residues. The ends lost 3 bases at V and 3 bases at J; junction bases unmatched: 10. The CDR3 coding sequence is TGTGCCATCAGTGATCGTCCCGGGACTAGCGGGAGGGCGGACACCGGGGAGCTGTTTTTT. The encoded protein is CAISDRPGTSGRADTGELFF.

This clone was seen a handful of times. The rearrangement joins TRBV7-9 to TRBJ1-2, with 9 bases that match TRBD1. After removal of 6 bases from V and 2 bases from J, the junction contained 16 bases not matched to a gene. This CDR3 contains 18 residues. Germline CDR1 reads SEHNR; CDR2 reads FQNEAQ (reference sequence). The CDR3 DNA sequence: TGTGCCAGCAGTGAGATTGGGGACAGGGAAGATTCAAACTATGGCTACACCTTC. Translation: CASSEIGDREDSNYGYTF.

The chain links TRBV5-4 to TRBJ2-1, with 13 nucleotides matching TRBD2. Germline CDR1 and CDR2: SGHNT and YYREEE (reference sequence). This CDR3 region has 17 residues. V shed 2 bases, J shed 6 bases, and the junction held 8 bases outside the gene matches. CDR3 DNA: TGTGCCAGCAGCTTCACTAGCGGGAGGGCCGGTTGCAATGAGCAGTTCTTC. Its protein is CASSFTSGRAGCNEQFF.

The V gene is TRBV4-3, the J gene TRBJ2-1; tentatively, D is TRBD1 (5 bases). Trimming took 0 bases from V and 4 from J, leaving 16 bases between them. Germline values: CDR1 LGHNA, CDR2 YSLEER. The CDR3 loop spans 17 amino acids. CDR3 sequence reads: CASSQDMGQGPYNEQFF. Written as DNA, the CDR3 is TGCGCCAGCAGCCAAGATATGGGGCAGGGCCCGTACAATGAGCAGTTCTTC.

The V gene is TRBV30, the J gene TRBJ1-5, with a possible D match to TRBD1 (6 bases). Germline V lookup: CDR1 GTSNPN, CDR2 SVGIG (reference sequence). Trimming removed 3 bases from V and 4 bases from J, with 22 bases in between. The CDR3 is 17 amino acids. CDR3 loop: CAWSAGENLVHNQPQHF. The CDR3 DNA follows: TGTGCCTGGAGCGCAGGGGAAAACCTGGTGCATAATCAGCCCCAGCATTTT.

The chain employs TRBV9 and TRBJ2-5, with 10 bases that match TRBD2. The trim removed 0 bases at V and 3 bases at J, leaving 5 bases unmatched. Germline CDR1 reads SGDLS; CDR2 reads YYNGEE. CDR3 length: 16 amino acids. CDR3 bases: TGTGCCAGCAGCGTAGAGCGGGAGGGCCCGGAAGAGACCCAGTACTTC. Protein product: CASSVEREGPEETQYF.

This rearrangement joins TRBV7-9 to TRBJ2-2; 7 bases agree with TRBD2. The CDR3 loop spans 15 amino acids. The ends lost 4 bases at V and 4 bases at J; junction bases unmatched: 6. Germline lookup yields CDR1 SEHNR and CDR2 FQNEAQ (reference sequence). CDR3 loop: CASSWQGGGTGELFF. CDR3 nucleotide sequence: TGTGCCAGCAGCTGGCAAGGCGGGGGCACCGGGGAGCTGTTTTTT.

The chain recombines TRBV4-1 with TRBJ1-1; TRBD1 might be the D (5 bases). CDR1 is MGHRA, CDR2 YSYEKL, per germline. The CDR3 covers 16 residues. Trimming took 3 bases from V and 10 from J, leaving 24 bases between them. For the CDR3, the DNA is TGCGCCAGCAGCCACGGCCCCGGGGGACGGCCACTGGGAGCTTTCTTT. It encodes CASSHGPGGRPLGAFF.

For the CDR3, the DNA is TGTGCCAGCAGTGAAGGGCCGGCGGGGGAGGCCAAAAACATTCAGTACTTC. This encodes CASSEGPAGEAKNIQYF. This chain links TRBV2 with TRBJ2-4; TRBD2 agrees at 7 bases. The CDR3 has 17 amino acids. V lost 1 base, J lost 1 base, and 7 bases stayed unmatched. Germline V CDR1 and CDR2: SNHLY, FYNNEI.

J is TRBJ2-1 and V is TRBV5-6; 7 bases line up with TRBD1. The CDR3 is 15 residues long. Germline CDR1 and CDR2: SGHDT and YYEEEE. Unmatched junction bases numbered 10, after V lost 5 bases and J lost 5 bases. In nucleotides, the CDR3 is TGTGCCAGCAGGGGTCGGGACAGAGATAACAATGAGCAGTTCTTC. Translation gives CASRGRDRDNNEQFF.

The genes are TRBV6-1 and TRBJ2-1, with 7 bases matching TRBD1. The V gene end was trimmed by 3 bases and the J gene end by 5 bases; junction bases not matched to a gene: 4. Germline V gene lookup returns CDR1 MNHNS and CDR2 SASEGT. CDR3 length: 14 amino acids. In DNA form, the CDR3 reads TGTGCCAGCAGTGACTCGGGACAGAACAATGAGCAGTTCTTC. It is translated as CASSDSGQNNEQFF.

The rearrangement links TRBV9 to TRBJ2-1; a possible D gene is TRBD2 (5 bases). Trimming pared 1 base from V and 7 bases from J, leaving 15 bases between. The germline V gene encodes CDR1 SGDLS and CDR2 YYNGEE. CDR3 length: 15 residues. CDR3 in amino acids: CASSVIVAPGNEQFF. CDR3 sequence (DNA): TGTGCCAGCAGCGTAATTGTAGCGCCCGGAAATGAGCAGTTCTTC.

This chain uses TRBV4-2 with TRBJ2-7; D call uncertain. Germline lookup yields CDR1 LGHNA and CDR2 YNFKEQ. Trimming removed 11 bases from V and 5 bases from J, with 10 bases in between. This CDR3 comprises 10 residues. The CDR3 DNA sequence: TGTGCCTCCCCCCTCCACGAGCAGTACTTC. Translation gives CASPLHEQYF.

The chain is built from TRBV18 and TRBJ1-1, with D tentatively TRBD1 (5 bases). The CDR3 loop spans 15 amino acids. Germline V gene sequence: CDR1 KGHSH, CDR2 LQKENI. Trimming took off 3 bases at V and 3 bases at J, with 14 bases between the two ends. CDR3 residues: CASSPTTRADTEAFF. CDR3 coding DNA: TGTGCCAGCTCACCGACGACCAGGGCGGACACTGAAGCTTTCTTT.

The CDR3 DNA reads TGTGCCAGCAGCTTAGTTGGACTAGCGGCTAGCTCCTACGAGCAGTACTTC. Amino acid sequence: CASSLVGLAASSYEQYF. The rearrangement links TRBV7-2 to TRBJ2-7; 10 bases line up with TRBD2. Trimming removed 1 base from V and 0 bases from J; junction bases left unmatched: 6. Germline V gives CDR1 SGHTA, CDR2 FQGNSA. The CDR3 runs 17 residues.

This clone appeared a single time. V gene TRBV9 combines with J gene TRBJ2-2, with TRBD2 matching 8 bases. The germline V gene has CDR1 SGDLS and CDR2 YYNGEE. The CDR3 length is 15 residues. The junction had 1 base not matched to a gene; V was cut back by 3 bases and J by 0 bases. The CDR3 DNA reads TGTGCCAGCAGCGATAGCGGGACGAACACCGGGGAGCTGTTTTTT. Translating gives CASSDSGTNTGELFF.

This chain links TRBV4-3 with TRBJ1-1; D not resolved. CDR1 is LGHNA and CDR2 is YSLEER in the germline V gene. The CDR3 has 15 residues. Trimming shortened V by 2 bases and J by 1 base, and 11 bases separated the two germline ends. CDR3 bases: TGCGCCAGCAGCCAACGGAGGGAATGGAACACTGAAGCTTTCTTT. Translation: CASSQRREWNTEAFF.

CDR3: CASSAEREGSGTDTQYF. The CDR3 DNA reads TGTGCCAGCAGCGCTGAGCGGGAGGGGTCTGGCACAGATACGCAGTATTTT. This chain uses TRBV9 with TRBJ2-3, with 10 bases that match TRBD2. V gave up 3 bases and J gave up 1 base; unmatched junction bases: 8. The germline V gene has CDR1 SGDLS and CDR2 YYNGEE. The CDR3 sequence is 17 residues long.

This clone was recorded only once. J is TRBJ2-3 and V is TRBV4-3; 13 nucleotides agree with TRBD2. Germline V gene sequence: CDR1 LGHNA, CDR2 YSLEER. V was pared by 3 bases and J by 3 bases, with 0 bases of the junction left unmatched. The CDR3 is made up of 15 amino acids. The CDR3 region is CASSQGLAGTDTQYF. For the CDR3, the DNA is TGCGCCAGCAGCCAGGGACTAGCGGGAACAGATACGCAGTATTTT.

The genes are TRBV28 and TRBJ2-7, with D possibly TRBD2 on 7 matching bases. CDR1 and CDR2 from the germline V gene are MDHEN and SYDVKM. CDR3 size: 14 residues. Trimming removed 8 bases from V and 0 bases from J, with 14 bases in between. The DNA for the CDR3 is TGTGCCAGCGGCGGGGGCGAATGCTCCTACGAGCAGTACTTC. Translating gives CASGGGECSYEQYF.

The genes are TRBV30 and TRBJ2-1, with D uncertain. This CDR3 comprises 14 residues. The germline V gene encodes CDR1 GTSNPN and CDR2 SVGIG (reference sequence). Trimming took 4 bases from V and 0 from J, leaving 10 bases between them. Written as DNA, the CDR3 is TGTGCCTGGAAACAGTCGAGCTCCTACAATGAGCAGTTCTTC. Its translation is CAWKQSSSYNEQFF.

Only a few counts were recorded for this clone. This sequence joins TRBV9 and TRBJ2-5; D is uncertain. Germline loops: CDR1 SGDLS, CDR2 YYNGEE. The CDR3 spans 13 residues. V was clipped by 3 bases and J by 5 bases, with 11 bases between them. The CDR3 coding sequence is TGTGCCAGCAGCGGACTTGATGTGGAGACCCAGTACTTC. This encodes CASSGLDVETQYF.

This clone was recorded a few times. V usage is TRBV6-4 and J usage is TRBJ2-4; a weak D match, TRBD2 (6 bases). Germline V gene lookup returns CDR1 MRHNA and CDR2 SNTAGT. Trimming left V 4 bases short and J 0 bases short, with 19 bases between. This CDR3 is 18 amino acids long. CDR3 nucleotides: TGTGCCAGCAGTGTCGTCCCCACTAGCTCTTTAGCCAAAAACATTCAGTACTTC. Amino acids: CASSVVPTSSLAKNIQYF.

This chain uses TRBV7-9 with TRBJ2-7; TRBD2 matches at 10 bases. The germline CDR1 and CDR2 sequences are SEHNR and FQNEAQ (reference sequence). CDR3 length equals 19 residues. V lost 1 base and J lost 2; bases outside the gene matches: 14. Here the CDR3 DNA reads TGTGCCAGCAGCTTAGAAACTAGCGGGACCAATTATATTCCCTACGAGCAGTACTTC. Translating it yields CASSLETSGTNYIPYEQYF.

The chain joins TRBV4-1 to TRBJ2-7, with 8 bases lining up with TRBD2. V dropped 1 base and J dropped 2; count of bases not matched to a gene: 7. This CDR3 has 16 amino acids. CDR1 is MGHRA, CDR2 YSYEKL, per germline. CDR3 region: CASSQGGGKGTYEQYF. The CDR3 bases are TGCGCCAGCAGCCAAGGCGGGGGGAAGGGCACCTACGAGCAGTACTTC.

CDR3 amino acids: CASSRIAGGEDGQETQYF. DNA for the CDR3: TGTGCCAGCAGCAGGATAGCGGGAGGAGAAGATGGTCAAGAGACCCAGTACTTC. V and J are TRBV2 and TRBJ2-5; 10 bases fit TRBD2. From germline, CDR1 is SNHLY and CDR2 FYNNEI. The CDR3 is 18 residues long. V lost 6 bases, J lost 2 bases, and 15 bases stayed unmatched. The variable domain in full, completed from reference TRBV2 and TRBJ2-5, reads EPEVTQTPSHQVTQMGQEVILRCVPISNHLYFYWYRQILGQKVEFLVSFYNNEISEKSEIFDDQFSVERPDGSNFTLKIRSTKLEDSAMYFCASSRIAGGEDGQETQYFGPGTRLLVL.